This T cell receptor (beta chain) was sequenced for a study of response to subunit inactivated influenza vaccine. Overall study findings and caveats: It was suggested by the authors that few new T cells are recruited by each seasonal influenza vaccination.

TCRdb fed the RT-PCR reads into MiXCR, producing one record per CDR3 protein. This sample has about 700,000 distinct CDR3 sequences, with roughly 15% found just once. Germline V gene lookup returns CDR1 DFQATT and CDR2 SNEGSKA (reference sequence). This CDR3 has 13 residues. The V gene lost 4 bases and the J gene lost 5 bases, with 12 bases spanning the gap. This clonotype was detected a few times. Its antigen is unknown. This material consisted of PBMCs from blood, taken approximately 15 days before vaccination. The chain is built from TRBV20-1 and TRBJ2-1; D gene uncertain. The receptor was derived from a middle-aged man who received an inactivated influenza vaccine. The CDR3 coding sequence is TGCAGTGCTAACCCGGGCCAGCACAATGAGCAGTTCTTC. It codes for CSANPGQHNEQFF.